These T cell receptor beta chains were read from a single sample in a study of shared clonotypes between healthy human individuals. The data were produced by immunoSEQ multiplex PCR, yet TCRdb's version contains in-frame clones alone and is incomplete. This table has roughly 2 million clones, approximately 94% appearing once. Source material: naive CD8+ T cells sorted from blood. The source of these receptors is a man aged 18 to 29 in good health. Each CDR3 is given with its conserved first and last residue. The D gene is left open where the match is weak. Clone size is given for some rows only: seen once, a few or many times, or a class if the clone is expanded.

>NA|TRBJ1-2|TRBV28|NA|15
TGTGCCAGCAGTTTAGAAGTCACCTCAGACTATGGCTACACCTTC
CASSLEVTSDYGYTF
>TRBD1|TRBJ2-2|TRBV4-2|NA|16
TGTGCCAGCAGCCAAGAAGACAGGGGGGAACACGGGGAGCTGTTTTTT
CASSQEDRGEHGELFF
>NA|TRBJ2-2|TRBV2|NA|11
TGTGCCACTATGGGGGCCGGGGAGCTGTTTTTT
CATMGAGELFF
>NA|TRBJ2-5|TRBV4-1|NA|17
TGCGCCAGCAGCCAAGCGTATAGCGGAGAGGACCAAGAGACCCAGTACTTC
CASSQAYSGEDQETQYF
>NA|TRBJ2-2|TRBV13|NA|16
TGTGCCAGCAGCCAATGGTTTCAGGGGAACACCGGGGAGCTGTTTTTT
CASSQWFQGNTGELFF
>NA|TRBJ2-7|TRBV4-1|NA|15
TGCGCCAGCAGCCAAGAACAGGACTTACTCTACGAGCAGTACTTC
CASSQEQDLLYEQYF
>NA|TRBJ2-3|TRBV5-1|NA|15
TGCGCCAGCAGCTTGGGTACTTCTGGCCTAGATACGCAGTATTTT
CASSLGTSGLDTQYF
>NA|TRBJ2-7|TRBV4-1|NA|15
TGCGCCAGCAGCCAAGATTCCCCTAGCACCTACGAGCAGTACTTC
CASSQDSPSTYEQYF
>NA|TRBJ1-1|TRBV9|NA|13
TGTGCCAGCAGCGTAGCGGGATACACTGAAGCTTTCTTT
CASSVAGYTEAFF
>NA|TRBJ2-7|TRBV2|few|13
TGTGCCAGCAGGGCCGGGACGTCCTACGAGCAGTACTTC
CASRAGTSYEQYF
>TRBD2|TRBJ2-1|TRBV28|NA|15
TGTGCCAGCAGTTTATGGACTAGCAGCTACAATGAGCAGTTCTTC
CASSLWTSSYNEQFF
>TRBD2|TRBJ2-7|TRBV10-3|NA|16
TGTGCCATCAGTGAGTCTAGTACTAGCGGGAGAAATGTGGTGTACTTC
CAISESSTSGRNVVYF
>NA|TRBJ2-7|TRBV25-1|NA|15
TGTGCCAGCAGTGAATATCAAGACAAAGACTACGAGCAGTACTTC
CASSEYQDKDYEQYF
>NA|TRBJ1-2|TRBV4-1|NA|15
TGCGCCAGCAGCCAAGTAGAGGGCCAGAACTATGGCTACACCTTC
CASSQVEGQNYGYTF
>NA|TRBJ2-7|TRBV21-1|NA|13
TGTGCCAGCAGCCAGGGCACAGCCTACGAGCAGTACTTC
CASSQGTAYEQYF
>NA|TRBJ2-7|TRBV6-5|NA|16
TGTGCCAGCAGTTACTCGAGTTCCGGGAGTCGGTACGAGCAGTACTTC
CASSYSSSGSRYEQYF
>TRBD1|TRBJ2-3|TRBV4-3|NA|14
TGCGCCAGCAGCCAGGATAGGGGGCCGGGAATGCAGTATTTT
CASSQDRGPGMQYF
>NA|TRBJ2-1|TRBV6-4|once|13
TGTGCCAGCAGTGAGAATACCTACAATGAGCAGTTCTTC
CASSENTYNEQFF
>NA|TRBJ1-1|TRBV6-5|once|14
TGTGCCACCCAGTTCTCCGGTGGCAGGACTGAAGCTTTCTTT
CATQFSGGRTEAFF
>TRBD1|TRBJ2-5|TRBV5-8|NA|15
TGTGCCAGCAGCTTAGGGACAGGGGACCCGGAGACCCAGTACTTC
CASSLGTGDPETQYF
>NA|TRBJ1-5|TRBV9|many|15
TGTGCCAGCAGCGTAGACGACCGCCCCAATCAGCCCCAGCATTTT
CASSVDDRPNQPQHF
>NA|TRBJ2-6|TRBV4-1|NA|17
TGCGCCAGCAGCCAAAGAGGGTACGGTTCTGGGGCCAACGTCCTGACTTTC
CASSQRGYGSGANVLTF
>NA|TRBJ1-1|TRBV5-1|NA|16
TGCGCCAGCAGTCCGGCCCCTCGCGAAGTGGGCACTGAAGCTTTCTTT
CASSPAPREVGTEAFF
>NA|TRBJ2-1|TRBV11-2|few|12
TGTGCCAGCAGCTTAGTATACAATGAGCAGTTCTTC
CASSLVYNEQFF
>NA|TRBJ1-1|TRBV6-1|NA|16
TGTGCCAGCAGTGAAGACCCGGGACAAATGAACACTGAAGCTTTCTTT
CASSEDPGQMNTEAFF
>TRBD1|TRBJ1-1|TRBV27|NA|16
TGTGCCAGCAGTCTGGGGACAGGGAGTGGGGGCACTGAAGCTTTCTTT
CASSLGTGSGGTEAFF
>TRBD1|TRBJ2-7|TRBV15|NA|16
TGTGCCACCAGCAGAGACCCCAGGGACAGCTCCTACGAGCAGTACTTC
CATSRDPRDSSYEQYF
>NA|TRBJ1-1|TRBV5-6|NA|16
TGTGCCAGCAGCTTGGTCCCGGGTTCTGAGGACACTGAAGCTTTCTTT
CASSLVPGSEDTEAFF
>NA|TRBJ2-3|TRBV27|NA|14
TGTGCCAGCAGTTTCCAACTAGTGCCAGATACGCAGTATTTT
CASSFQLVPDTQYF
>NA|TRBJ1-1|TRBV27|NA|14
TGTGCCAGCAGTGAAAGACAGATGAACACTGAAGCTTTCTTT
CASSERQMNTEAFF
>NA|TRBJ2-2|TRBV5-6|NA|14
TGTGCCAGCAGCTTGGATTACCCCACCGGGGAGCTGTTTTTT
CASSLDYPTGELFF
>NA|TRBJ2-2|TRBV9|NA|16
TGTGCCAGCAGCGTATTCGGGGGTGGCGGCACCGGGGAGCTGTTTTTT
CASSVFGGGGTGELFF
>TRBD2|TRBJ2-5|TRBV9|once|17
TGTGCCAGCAGCGTAGGGACTAGCGGGAGTACGGGAGAGACCCAGTACTTC
CASSVGTSGSTGETQYF
>NA|TRBJ1-1|TRBV9|NA|14
TGTGCCAGCAGTTTTGGGGGATTGAACACTGAAGCTTTCTTT
CASSFGGLNTEAFF
>NA|TRBJ2-1|TRBV29-1|once|13
TGCAGCGTTCGGACTACAGACTACAATGAGCAGTTCTTC
CSVRTTDYNEQFF
>TRBD1|TRBJ2-3|TRBV2|NA|14
TGTGCCCGTTACCAGGGGGAGATGATAGATACGCAGTATTTT
CARYQGEMIDTQYF
>NA|TRBJ2-3|TRBV7-9|NA|12
TGTGCCAGCAGTGACTACACAGATACGCAGTATTTT
CASSDYTDTQYF
>NA|TRBJ2-7|TRBV27|NA|14
TGTGCCAGCAGTTTGGGCGCCGGAGTGTACGAGCAGTACTTC
CASSLGAGVYEQYF
>NA|TRBJ1-2|TRBV5-6|NA|13
TGTGCCAGCAGCTTCCAGGGATCAGCTGGCTACACCTTC
CASSFQGSAGYTF
>NA|TRBJ2-3|TRBV7-9|once|16
TGTGCCAGCAGCTTATCTAGCAGACAGATATCAGATACGCAGTATTTT
CASSLSSRQISDTQYF
>TRBD1|TRBJ1-5|TRBV7-4|NA|17
TGTGCCAGCAGCGTAAGGCCGTGGACAGGCCTCAATCAGCCCCAGCATTTT
CASSVRPWTGLNQPQHF
>TRBD2|TRBJ2-1|TRBV6-6|NA|16
TGTGCCAGCAGTTATTATCTAGCGGAGGGTGGGAATGAGCAGTTCTTC
CASSYYLAEGGNEQFF
>NA|TRBJ1-1|TRBV27|NA|14
TGTGCCAGCAGTTTATCAAGAGGGAACACTGAAGCTTTCTTT
CASSLSRGNTEAFF
>NA|TRBJ2-7|TRBV11-2|NA|13
TGTGCCAGCAGCTTAGTAACGACCTACGAGCAGTACTTC
CASSLVTTYEQYF
>NA|TRBJ1-6|TRBV7-2|NA|19
TGTGCCAGCAGCCTTGACGGAGAAGTGGTTCAGGTCGGGGGTTCACCCCTCCACTTT
CASSLDGEVVQVGGSPLHF
>NA|TRBJ2-7|TRBV19|NA|13
TGTGCCAGTAGTAGGGATAGCCAATACGAGCAGTACTTC
CASSRDSQYEQYF
>NA|TRBJ2-3|TRBV29-1|NA|11
TGCAGCGTCCTCATTCTTGGTACGCAGTATTTT
CSVLILGTQYF
>TRBD1|TRBJ2-7|TRBV7-9|NA|15
TGTGCCAGCAGCATCTCCGGGACAGGGATCTACGAGCAGTACTTC
CASSISGTGIYEQYF
>TRBD2|TRBJ2-5|TRBV4-1|NA|16
TGCGCCAGCAGCCAAGATGGGGAGGGAGAGGAGGAGACCCAGTACTTC
CASSQDGEGEEETQYF
>NA|TRBJ1-3|TRBV25-1|once|13
TGTGCCAGCCTCGAGGGCACAGGAAACACCATATATTTT
CASLEGTGNTIYF
>NA|TRBJ1-1|TRBV5-4|NA|15
TGTGCCAGCAGCTTGGGGGCAGATTTGAACACTGAAGCTTTCTTT
CASSLGADLNTEAFF
>TRBD2|TRBJ2-7|TRBV6-1|NA|15
TGTGCCAGCAGTGAAACGACTAGCCCCTACTACGAGCAGTACTTC
CASSETTSPYYEQYF
>NA|TRBJ2-1|TRBV5-8|NA|18
TGTGCCAGCAGCTTGGGCCTCGGACAGTTTAGCTCCTACAATGAGCAGTTCTTC
CASSLGLGQFSSYNEQFF
>NA|TRBJ1-2|TRBV19|NA|14
TGTGCCAGTCGGTTCGGTGGCAGGGAGTATGGCTACACCTTC
CASRFGGREYGYTF
>NA|TRBJ2-7|TRBV25-1|NA|16
TGTGCCAGCAGTCCCTCTTTGACAGGCGTAACCTACGAGCAGTACTTC
CASSPSLTGVTYEQYF
>TRBD2|TRBJ2-3|TRBV7-2|NA|16
TGTGCCAGCAGAGCCGGGACTAGCGGGAGGGCTGATACGCAGTATTTT
CASRAGTSGRADTQYF
>NA|TRBJ2-2|TRBV7-9|NA|13
TGTGCCAGCAGCCCCCCTCTGGGCGGGGAGCTGTTTTTT
CASSPPLGGELFF